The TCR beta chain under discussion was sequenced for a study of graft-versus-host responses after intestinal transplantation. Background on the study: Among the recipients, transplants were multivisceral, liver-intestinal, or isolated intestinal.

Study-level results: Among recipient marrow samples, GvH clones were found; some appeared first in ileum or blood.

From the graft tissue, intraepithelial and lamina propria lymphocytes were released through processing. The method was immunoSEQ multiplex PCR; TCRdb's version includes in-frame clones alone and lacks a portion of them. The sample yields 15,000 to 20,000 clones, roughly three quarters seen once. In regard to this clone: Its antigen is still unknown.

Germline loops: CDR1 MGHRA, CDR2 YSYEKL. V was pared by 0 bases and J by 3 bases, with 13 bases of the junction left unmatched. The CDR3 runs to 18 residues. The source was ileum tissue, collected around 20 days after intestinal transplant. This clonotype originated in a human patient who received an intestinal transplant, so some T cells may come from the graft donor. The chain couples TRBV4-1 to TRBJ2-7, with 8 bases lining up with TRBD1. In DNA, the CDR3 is TGCGCCAGCAGCCAAGATACGCAGGGGGCCGGTTATCTCTACGAGCAGTACTTC. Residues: CASSQDTQGAGYLYEQYF.